Sequencing of this T cell receptor (beta chain) was carried out in a study of blood T cell repertoires in COVID-19. Overall study context: Both acute and convalescent COVID-19 samples were obtained from the United States, Italy and Spain. T cells, B-cell-depleted T cells, or PBMCs supplied cDNA or gDNA.

Authors' analysis steps: How many nucleated cells were present was estimated from reference gene primer amplification. Clones were sequenced by immunoSEQ multiplex PCR, and TCRdb holds only the in-frame ones, with some missing. V, J and clone size are those of that table, while D and trimming were read from the DNA. The data hold approximately 7,600 clones, with 80% to 90% observed a single time. This clone has only one observation. V lost 0 bases and J 0 bases, leaving 13 bases between the germline ends. The V gene's germline CDR1 is SGHRS and CDR2 YFSETQ. The CDR3 loop spans 17 amino acids. Sequencing was performed on peripheral blood. J is TRBJ2-1 and V is TRBV5-1, with D perhaps TRBD1 (5 bases). The TCR was taken from a human donor in a cohort sampled during active COVID-19. The chain's CDR3 is CASSLAYRLSSYNEQFF. The DNA of the CDR3 is TGCGCCAGCAGCTTGGCCTACAGGCTTAGCTCCTACAATGAGCAGTTCTTC.